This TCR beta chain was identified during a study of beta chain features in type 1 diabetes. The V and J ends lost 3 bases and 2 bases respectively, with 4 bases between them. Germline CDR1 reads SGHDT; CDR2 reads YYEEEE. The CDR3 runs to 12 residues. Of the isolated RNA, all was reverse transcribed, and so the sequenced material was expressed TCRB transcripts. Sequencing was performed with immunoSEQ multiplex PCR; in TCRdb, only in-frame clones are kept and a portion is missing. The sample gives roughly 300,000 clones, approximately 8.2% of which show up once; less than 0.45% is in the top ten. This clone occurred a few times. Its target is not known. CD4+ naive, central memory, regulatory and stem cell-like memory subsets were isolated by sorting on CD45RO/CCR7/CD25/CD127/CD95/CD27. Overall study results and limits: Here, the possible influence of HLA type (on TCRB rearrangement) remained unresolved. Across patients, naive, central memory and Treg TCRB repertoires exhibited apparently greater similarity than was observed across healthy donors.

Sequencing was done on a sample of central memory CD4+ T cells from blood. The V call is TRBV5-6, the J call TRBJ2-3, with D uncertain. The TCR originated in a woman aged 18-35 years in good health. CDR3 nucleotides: TGTGCCAGCAGCTGGGTCACAGATACGCAGTATTTT. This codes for CASSWVTDTQYF.